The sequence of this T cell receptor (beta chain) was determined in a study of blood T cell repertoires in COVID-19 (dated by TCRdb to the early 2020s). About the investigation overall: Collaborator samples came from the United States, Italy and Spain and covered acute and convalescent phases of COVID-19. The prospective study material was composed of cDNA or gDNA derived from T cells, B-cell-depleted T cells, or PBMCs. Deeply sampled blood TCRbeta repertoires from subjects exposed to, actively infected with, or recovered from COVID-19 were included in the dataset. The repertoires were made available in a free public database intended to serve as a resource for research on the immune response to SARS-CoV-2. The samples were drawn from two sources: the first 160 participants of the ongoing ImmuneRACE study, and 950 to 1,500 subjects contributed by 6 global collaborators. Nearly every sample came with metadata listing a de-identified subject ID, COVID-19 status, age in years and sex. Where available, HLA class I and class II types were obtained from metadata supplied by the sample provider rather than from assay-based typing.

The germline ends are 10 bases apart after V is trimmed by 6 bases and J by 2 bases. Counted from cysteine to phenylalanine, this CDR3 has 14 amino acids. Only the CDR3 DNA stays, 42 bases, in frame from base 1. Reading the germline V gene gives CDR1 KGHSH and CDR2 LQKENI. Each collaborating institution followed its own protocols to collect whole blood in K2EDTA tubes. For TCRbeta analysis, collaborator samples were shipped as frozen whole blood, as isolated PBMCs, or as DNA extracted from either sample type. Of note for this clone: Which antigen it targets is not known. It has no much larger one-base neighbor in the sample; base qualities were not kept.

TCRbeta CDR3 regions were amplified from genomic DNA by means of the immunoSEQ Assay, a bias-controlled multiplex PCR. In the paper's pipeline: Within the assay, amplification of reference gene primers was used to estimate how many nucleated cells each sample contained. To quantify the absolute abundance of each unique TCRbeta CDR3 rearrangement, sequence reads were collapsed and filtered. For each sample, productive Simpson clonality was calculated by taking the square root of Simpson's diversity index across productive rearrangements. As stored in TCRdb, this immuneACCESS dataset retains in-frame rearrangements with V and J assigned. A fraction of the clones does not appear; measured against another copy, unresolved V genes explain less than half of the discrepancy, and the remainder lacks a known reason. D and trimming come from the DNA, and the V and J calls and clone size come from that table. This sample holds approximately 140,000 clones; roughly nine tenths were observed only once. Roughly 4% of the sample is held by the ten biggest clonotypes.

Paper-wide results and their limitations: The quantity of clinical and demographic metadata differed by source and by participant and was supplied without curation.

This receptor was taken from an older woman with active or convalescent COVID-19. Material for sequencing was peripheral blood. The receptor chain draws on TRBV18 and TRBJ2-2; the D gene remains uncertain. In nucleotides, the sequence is TGTGCCAGCTCCCCCCACAGCAACACCGGGGAGCTGTTTTTT. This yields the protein CASSPHSNTGELFF.